These 32 T cell receptor beta chains came from one sample sequenced in a study of human T cells and chemical hapten exposure. Time point defined: patch test 3, about 24 weeks after DPC sensitization. Stated treatment: therapeutic diphenylcyclopropenone sensitization with weekly scalp DPC. MiXCR, applied by TCRdb to the RACE reads, yields one record per CDR3 protein. The repertoire holds 150,000 to 200,000 distinct CDR3 sequences, around a quarter seen once, with 2% to 2.5% in the top ten. The sequenced sample was whole blood, obtained in connection with sensitization to the hapten diphenylcyclopropenone (DPC). The receptors were gathered from a woman between 40 and 55 years old with alopecia areata. Some clones in this sample may be carry-over from other donors' samples.

This clonotype was counted once. The J gene is TRBJ2-2, the V gene TRBV7-3; 9 bases agree with TRBD1. Looked up from germline, CDR1 is SGHTA and CDR2 is FQGTGA. The trim removed 1 base at V and 3 bases at J, leaving 12 bases unmatched. This CDR3 region has 19 residues. CDR3 coding DNA: TGTGCCAGCAGCTTAAGATCCCGTACCGGGACAGGGTACACCGGGGAGCTGTTTTTT. Protein: CASSLRSRTGTGYTGELFF. Based on the CDR3 plus reference TRBV7-3 and TRBJ2-2, the full variable domain is GAGVSQTPSNKVTEKGKYVELRCDPISGHTALYWYRQSLGQGPEFLIYFQGTGAADDSGLPNDRFFAVRPEGSVSTLKIQRTERGDSAVYLCASSLRSRTGTGYTGELFFGEGSRLTVL.

This clonotype was picked up a small number of times. The chain uses TRBV6-2 or TRBV6-3 and TRBJ2-4; a weak D match, TRBD1 (6 bases). Trimming removed 6 bases from V and 0 bases from J, with 15 bases in between. The germline V gene encodes CDR1 MNHEY and CDR2 SVGEGT. CDR3 length: 16 amino acids. The CDR3 here is CASSPRGSRAKNIQYF. The DNA for the CDR3 is TGTGCCAGCAGCCCCAGGGGTAGTAGAGCCAAAAACATTCAGTACTTC.

There are a few counts of this clonotype. This rearrangement joins TRBV28 to TRBJ2-1; TRBD2 aligns across 11 bases. V lost 6 bases, J lost 5 bases, and 12 bases stayed unmatched. The CDR3 extends over 17 amino acids. Germline loops: CDR1 MDHEN, CDR2 SYDVKM. As DNA, the CDR3 is TGTGCCAGCAGCCCTGAACCTAGCGGGAGGCCGCACAATGAGCAGTTCTTC. Amino acid sequence: CASSPEPSGRPHNEQFF.

The chain has TRBV4-2 and TRBJ1-3; D remains ambiguous. V lost 1 base to trimming and J lost 0 bases, with 16 bases between them. This CDR3 comprises 18 residues. CDR1 LGHNA and CDR2 YNFKEQ come from the germline V gene. CDR3 amino acids: CASSQASVGTSSGNTIYF. DNA for the CDR3: TGTGCCAGCAGCCAAGCATCTGTGGGCACGAGCTCTGGAAACACCATATATTTT.

Many counts were recorded for this clonotype. The J gene is TRBJ2-3, the V gene TRBV20-1; 8 bases align to TRBD2. CDR1 is DFQATT and CDR2 is SNEGSKA in the germline V gene (reference sequence). The CDR3 has 13 residues. Germline trimming cut 5 bases from V and 5 bases from J; bases unmatched to any gene: 6. The CDR3 DNA reads TGCAGTGCTCTTACCGGGAGGGGAGATACGCAGTATTTT. This translates into CSALTGRGDTQYF.

The chain carries TRBV6-2 or TRBV6-3 and TRBJ2-1, with D uncertain. The ends were cut back, 2 bases at V and 8 bases at J, with 10 bases in the middle. Germline V gene lookup returns CDR1 MNHEY and CDR2 SVGEGT. This CDR3 contains 13 residues. The CDR3: CASSYLTTDEQFF. Written as DNA, the CDR3 is TGTGCCAGCAGTTACCTAACGACGGATGAGCAGTTCTTC.

This clonotype has at least ten counts. The V and J genes are TRBV28 and TRBJ2-5; 7 positions match TRBD1. CDR1 MDHEN and CDR2 SYDVKM come from the germline V gene. The CDR3 spans 14 residues. Germline trimming cut 4 bases from V and 2 bases from J; bases unmatched to any gene: 4. The CDR3 loop is CASSSPDRQETQYF. CDR3 in DNA: TGTGCCAGCAGTTCACCGGACAGGCAAGAGACCCAGTACTTC.

V gene TRBV5-1 combines with J gene TRBJ1-5, with D unresolved. Trimming pared 4 bases from V and 0 bases from J, leaving 23 bases between. In germline, CDR1 is SGHRS, CDR2 YFSETQ. CDR3 length: 19 residues. The CDR3 bases are TGCGCCAGCAGCCGCCGGGGTCGGGAGGGTTCTTATAGCAATCAGCCCCAGCATTTT. Translating it yields CASSRRGREGSYSNQPQHF.

The J gene is TRBJ2-2, the V gene TRBV27; TRBD1 agrees at 8 bases. In germline, CDR1 is MNHEY, CDR2 SMNVEV (reference sequence). Trimming cost V 3 bases and J 5 bases; bases outside gene matches: 5. The CDR3 loop spans 15 amino acids. The CDR3 here is CASSLRDRHTGELFF. For the CDR3, the DNA is TGTGCCAGCAGTTTGCGGGACAGGCATACCGGGGAGCTGTTTTTT.

CDR3: CSARSSSEQYF. CDR3 DNA: TGCAGTGCTAGGTCTAGCAGCGAGCAGTACTTC. The rearrangement links TRBV20-1 to TRBJ2-7; the D gene is possibly TRBD2 (5 bases). Germline-derived CDR1 and CDR2 are DFQATT and SNEGSKA (reference sequence). The V and J ends lost 3 bases and 6 bases respectively, with 9 bases between them. CDR3 length: 11 residues.

This clonotype occurred a few times. The chain uses TRBV20-1 and TRBJ1-6, with D possibly TRBD1 on 6 matching bases. The CDR3 is 14 residues long. Germline V gene data show CDR1 as DFQATT and CDR2 as SNEGSKA (reference sequence). V was clipped by 4 bases and J by 7 bases, with 14 bases between them. This CDR3 is CSATPGVWNSPLHF. CDR3 nucleotides: TGCAGTGCTACCCCAGGGGTGTGGAATTCACCCCTCCACTTT.

The sample holds many counts of this clonotype. This chain uses TRBV6-5 with TRBJ2-7, with 13 bases aligning to TRBD2. CDR3 length: 16 amino acids. Germline trimming cut 4 bases from V and 6 bases from J; bases unmatched to any gene: 9. In germline, CDR1 is MNHEY, CDR2 SVGAGI. CDR3 bases: TGTGCCAGCAGTTCCGCGACGGGACTAGCGGGACGCGAGCAGTACTTC. It is translated as CASSSATGLAGREQYF.

The rearrangement joins TRBV7-8 to TRBJ1-1; the D is unclear. The V end lost 7 bases, the J end lost 0 bases, and 9 bases lay between the germline ends. The CDR3 is 13 amino acids. Germline V lookup: CDR1 SGHVS, CDR2 FQNEAQ. The CDR3 bases are TGTGCCAGCACCGCACCTATGAACACTGAAGCTTTCTTT. Encoded protein: CASTAPMNTEAFF.

V and J are TRBV7-9 and TRBJ1-4, with 8 bases identical to TRBD1. V lost 5 bases and J lost 8; bases outside the gene matches: 7. CDR3 length: 14 residues. From germline, CDR1 is SEHNR and CDR2 FQNEAQ (reference sequence). CDR3 in DNA: TGTGCCAGCAGCGGAAGCGACAGGGGAGAAAAACTGTTTTTT. It codes for CASSGSDRGEKLFF.

The V and J genes are TRBV20-1 and TRBJ2-1; D gene uncertain. Germline V gene sequence: CDR1 DFQATT, CDR2 SNEGSKA (reference sequence). The CDR3 has 14 amino acids. Trimming pared 5 bases from V and 4 bases from J, leaving 15 bases between. CDR3 sequence: CSAERPLLYNEQFF. DNA for the CDR3: TGCAGTGCTGAACGACCTCTACTTTACAATGAGCAGTTCTTC.

Ten or more counts support this clonotype. The rearrangement uses TRBV5-1 and TRBJ2-5; 7 bases align to TRBD1. This CDR3 is built from 15 residues. Germline lookup yields CDR1 SGHRS and CDR2 YFSETQ. The V and J ends lost 4 bases and 1 base, in that order; junction bases with no gene match: 7. CDR3 coding DNA: TGCGCCAGCAGCCCGGCGACAGGGCCCCAAGAGACCCAGTACTTC. This encodes CASSPATGPQETQYF. The full variable domain, completed using reference TRBV5-1 and TRBJ2-5, is KAGVTQTPRYLIKTRGQQVTLSCSPISGHRSVSWYQQTPGQGLQFLFEYFSETQRNKGNFPGRFSGRQFSNSRSEMNVSTLELGDSALYLCASSPATGPQETQYFGPGTRLLVL.

A remark on this clonotype: Lacking the conserved final phenylalanine or tryptophan, this CDR3 likely reflects a read error. The DNA is left out, because the CDR3 cannot be placed on it with certainty; the CDR3 is given as TCRdb lists it. The chain employs TRBV10-3 and TRBJ2-7; the table names TRBD2, a call not compared with the DNA. The germline V gene encodes CDR1 ENHRY and CDR2 SYGVKD. Inclusive of both ends, the CDR3 amounts to 11 amino acids. The CDR3 spells CAISDGLAGVI.

The chain couples TRBV10-3 to TRBJ2-2, with 8 positions matching TRBD2. V shed 2 bases, J shed 5 bases, and the junction held 7 bases outside the gene matches. In germline, CDR1 is ENHRY, CDR2 SYGVKD. This CDR3 spans 16 amino acids. CDR3 loop: CAISEQSSGRTGELFF. CDR3 coding DNA: TGTGCCATCAGTGAGCAGTCTAGCGGGCGTACCGGGGAGCTGTTTTTT.

The V and J genes are TRBV2 and TRBJ1-2, with unresolved D. CDR1 is SNHLY, CDR2 FYNNEI, per germline. Trimming removed 1 base from V and 5 bases from J, with 14 bases in between. This CDR3 spans 15 amino acids. The CDR3 loop is CASSEVLGAYYGYTF. CDR3 sequence (DNA): TGTGCCAGCAGTGAAGTCCTCGGCGCTTATTATGGCTACACCTTC.

In its sample, this clonotype was seen a few times. The CDR3 protein is CASSELGTGPASGEQYF. The CDR3 DNA reads as TGTGCCAGCAGCGAATTAGGTACAGGGCCTGCCTCGGGCGAGCAGTACTTC. V and J are TRBV6-5 and TRBJ2-7; tentative D call: TRBD1 (6 bases). There are 17 residues in the CDR3. Trimming removed 6 bases at V and 6 bases at J, with 27 bases between. Germline V lookup: CDR1 MNHEY, CDR2 SVGAGI.

This clonotype came up a few times. V is TRBV7-2 and J is TRBJ2-7; a possible D gene is TRBD1 (5 bases). The germline CDR1 and CDR2 sequences are SGHTA and FQGNSA. The CDR3 has 17 residues. V was trimmed by 5 bases and J by 0 bases, leaving 20 bases between them. CDR3 nucleotides: TGTGCCAGCAGCCTGTTCTTTCGACAGACCAGCTCCTACGAGCAGTACTTC. Its translation: CASSLFFRQTSSYEQYF.

Only a few counts were recorded for this clonotype. The rearrangement joins TRBV28 to TRBJ1-5, with D perhaps matching TRBD1 (6 bases). This CDR3 spans 13 amino acids. The germline V and J ends were trimmed by 6 bases and 6 bases, with 12 bases remaining between them. The germline V gene has CDR1 MDHEN and CDR2 SYDVKM. CDR3 sequence (DNA): TGTGCCAGCAGACAGGGTATAAGTCAGCCCCAGCATTTT. It translates to CASRQGISQPQHF.

This clonotype was seen more than once but under ten times. The chain links TRBV7-8 to TRBJ2-1; tentative D call: TRBD1 (6 bases). The germline CDR1 and CDR2 sequences are SGHVS and FQNEAQ. V lost 2 bases to trimming and J lost 7 bases, with 12 bases between them. The CDR3 runs to 14 residues. The CDR3 spells CASSLSPGQNEQFF. In nucleotides, the CDR3 is TGTGCCAGCAGCTTAAGCCCCGGACAGAATGAGCAGTTCTTC.

The rearrangement joins TRBV25-1 to TRBJ2-5; tentatively, D is TRBD2 (7 bases). Per the germline V gene, CDR1 is MGHDK and CDR2 is SYGVNS. V gave up 5 bases and J gave up 2 bases, with 12 bases separating them. This CDR3 contains 14 residues. The CDR3 nucleotides read TGTGCCAGCAGTCTAAGCGGGACACAAGAGACCCAGTACTTC. This codes for CASSLSGTQETQYF.

The chain has TRBV24-1 and TRBJ2-1, with 9 bases aligning to TRBD2. The CDR3 length is 16 residues. With 3 bases clipped from V and 1 base from J, the junction kept 3 bases outside the gene matches. CDR1 is KGHDR, CDR2 SFDVKD, per germline. The CDR3 loop reads CATSDATSGSYNEQFF. CDR3 nucleotides: TGTGCCACCAGTGATGCGACTAGCGGTTCCTACAATGAGCAGTTCTTC.

This clonotype was recorded at least ten times. The chain employs TRBV24-1 and TRBJ1-5, with no clear D. The CDR3 is 15 amino acids. With 3 bases removed from V and 4 bases from J, the gap between germline ends came to 12 bases. Germline V lookup: CDR1 KGHDR, CDR2 SFDVKD. CDR3 loop: CATSDGPGQNQPQHF. The CDR3 coding sequence is TGTGCCACCAGTGATGGACCGGGCCAAAATCAGCCCCAGCATTTT.

This chain links TRBV9 with TRBJ2-1; 11 nucleotides agree with TRBD2. This CDR3 has 14 amino acids. The germline gives CDR1 SGDLS, CDR2 YYNGEE. J gave up 7 bases and V 0 bases, and 0 bases lay outside the gene matches. The CDR3 DNA is TGTGCCAGCAGCGTAGGGACTAGCGGGAATGAGCAGTTCTTC. It codes for CASSVGTSGNEQFF.

In this sample, this clonotype turned up a few times. This sequence joins TRBV7-9 and TRBJ2-5, with 7 bases lining up with TRBD2. CDR1 and CDR2 (germline): SEHNR, FQNEAQ (reference sequence). V dropped 4 bases and J dropped 4; count of bases not matched to a gene: 9. There are 15 residues in the CDR3. CDR3 in DNA: TGTGCCAGCAGCTCGTCCCGGACGGGAGGAGAGACCCAGTACTTC. The encoded protein is CASSSSRTGGETQYF.

This clonotype was observed at least ten times. The gene calls are TRBV27 and TRBJ2-5; no definite D call. Per germline, CDR1 MNHEY and CDR2 SMNVEV (reference sequence). V was trimmed by 4 bases and J by 5 bases, leaving 14 bases between them. The CDR3 runs 14 residues. CDR3 nucleotides: TGTGCCAGCAGTTCCCTTTTGCATGGGGAGACCCAGTACTTC. It encodes CASSSLLHGETQYF.

This clonotype showed up just a few times. The rearrangement links TRBV5-1 to TRBJ2-3, with D perhaps assigned TRBD1 or TRBD2 (5 bases each). The V and J ends lost 7 bases and 1 base respectively, with 13 bases between them. Per germline, CDR1 SGHRS and CDR2 YFSETQ. This CDR3 has 14 amino acids. The CDR3 region has the DNA TGCGCCAGCCGGGGCAGGGTCGGCACAGATACGCAGTATTTT. The encoded protein is CASRGRVGTDTQYF.

V usage is TRBV6-2 or TRBV6-3 and J usage is TRBJ1-1; D might be TRBD1 (5 bases). Trimming stripped 2 bases from V and 1 base from J, with 20 bases between. Germline V gene data show CDR1 as MNHEY and CDR2 as SVGEGT. This CDR3 has 18 amino acids. The CDR3 reads CASSYAQGTLTTNTEAFF. CDR3 DNA: TGTGCCAGCAGTTACGCCCAGGGCACTCTAACTACGAACACTGAAGCTTTCTTT.

This chain uses TRBV6-5 with TRBJ2-7, with 8 bases identical to TRBD2. Germline CDR1 is MNHEY and CDR2 is SVGAGI. CDR3 length equals 16 residues. The ends lost 6 bases at V and 3 bases at J; junction bases unmatched: 13. DNA of the CDR3: TGTGCCAGCAGGGCCGGAGGAGCGGGAGTTAACTACGAGCAGTACTTC. It encodes CASRAGGAGVNYEQYF.